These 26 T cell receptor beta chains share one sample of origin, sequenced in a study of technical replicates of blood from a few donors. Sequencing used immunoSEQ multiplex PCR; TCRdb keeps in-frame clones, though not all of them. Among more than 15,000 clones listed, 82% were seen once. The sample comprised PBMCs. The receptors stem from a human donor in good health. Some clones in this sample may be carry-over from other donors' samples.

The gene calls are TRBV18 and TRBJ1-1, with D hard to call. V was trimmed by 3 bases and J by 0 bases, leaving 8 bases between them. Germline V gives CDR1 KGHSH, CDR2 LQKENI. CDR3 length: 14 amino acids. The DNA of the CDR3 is TGTGCCAGCTCACCCTCCCAGTTGAACACTGAAGCTTTCTTT. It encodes CASSPSQLNTEAFF.

The chain's CDR3 is CASSAGTGSGGPQHF. CDR3 bases: TGTGCCAGCTCAGCCGGGACAGGTAGCGGGGGGCCCCAGCATTTT. V is TRBV18 and J is TRBJ1-5, with 8 bases fitting TRBD1. V lost 5 bases and J lost 9; bases outside the gene matches: 12. The CDR3 loop spans 15 amino acids. The germline gives CDR1 KGHSH, CDR2 LQKENI.

In nucleotides, the CDR3 is TGTGCCAGCAGCCTCGGGACAACGAACTATGGCTACACCTTC. Its translation: CASSLGTTNYGYTF. This chain joins TRBV7-9 and TRBJ1-2, with D perhaps matching TRBD1 (6 bases). Germline CDR1 is SEHNR and CDR2 is FQNEAQ (reference sequence). The CDR3 contains 14 residues. V was shortened by 5 bases and J by 2 bases, with 12 bases between the two germline ends.

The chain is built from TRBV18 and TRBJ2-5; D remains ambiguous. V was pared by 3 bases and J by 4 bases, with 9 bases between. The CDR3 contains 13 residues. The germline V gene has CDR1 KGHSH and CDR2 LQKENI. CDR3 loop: CASSPRDGETQYF. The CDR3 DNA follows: TGTGCCAGCTCACCTAGAGATGGAGAGACCCAGTACTTC.

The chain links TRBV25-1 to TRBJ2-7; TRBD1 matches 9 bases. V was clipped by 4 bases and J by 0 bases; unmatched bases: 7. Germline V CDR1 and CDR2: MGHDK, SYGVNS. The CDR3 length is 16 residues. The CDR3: CASSARPGQGSYEQYF. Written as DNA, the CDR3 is TGTGCCAGCAGTGCCCGACCGGGACAGGGCTCCTACGAGCAGTACTTC.

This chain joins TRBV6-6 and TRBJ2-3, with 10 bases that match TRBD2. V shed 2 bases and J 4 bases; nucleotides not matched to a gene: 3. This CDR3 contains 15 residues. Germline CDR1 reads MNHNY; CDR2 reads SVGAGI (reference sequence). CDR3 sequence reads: CASSYSLAGADTQYF. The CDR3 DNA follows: TGTGCCAGCAGTTACAGCCTAGCGGGAGCAGATACGCAGTATTTT.

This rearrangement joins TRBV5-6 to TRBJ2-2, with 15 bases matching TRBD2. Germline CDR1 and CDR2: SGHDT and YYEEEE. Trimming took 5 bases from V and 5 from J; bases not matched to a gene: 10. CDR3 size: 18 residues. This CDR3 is CASSLPGLAGGWTGELFF. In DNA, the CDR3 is TGTGCCAGCAGTCTACCGGGACTAGCGGGAGGATGGACCGGGGAGCTGTTTTTT.

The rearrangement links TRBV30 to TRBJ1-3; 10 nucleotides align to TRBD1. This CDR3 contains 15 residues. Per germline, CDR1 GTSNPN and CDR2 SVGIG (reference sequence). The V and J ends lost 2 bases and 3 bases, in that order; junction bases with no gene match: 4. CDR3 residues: CAWSTGTGVGNTIYF. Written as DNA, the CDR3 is TGTGCCTGGAGTACCGGGACAGGGGTTGGAAACACCATATATTTT.

CDR3 DNA sequence: TGTGCCAGCAGCTCCAATTGGGTGGACTCAGGGGTGAGGGGGAACACTGAAGCTTTCTTT. Protein: CASSSNWVDSGVRGNTEAFF. This chain connects TRBV5-4 to TRBJ1-1, with a tentative D call TRBD1 (6 bases). In germline, CDR1 is SGHNT, CDR2 YYREEE (reference sequence). This CDR3 region has 20 residues. V was trimmed by 3 bases and J by 1 base, leaving 28 bases between them.

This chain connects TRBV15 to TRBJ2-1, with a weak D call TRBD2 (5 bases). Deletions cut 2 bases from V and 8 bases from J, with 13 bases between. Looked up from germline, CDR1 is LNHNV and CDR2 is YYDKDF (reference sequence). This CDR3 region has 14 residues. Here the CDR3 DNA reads TGTGCCACCAGCAGATCGCGGGCTCTAGATGAGCAGTTCTTC. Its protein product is CATSRSRALDEQFF.

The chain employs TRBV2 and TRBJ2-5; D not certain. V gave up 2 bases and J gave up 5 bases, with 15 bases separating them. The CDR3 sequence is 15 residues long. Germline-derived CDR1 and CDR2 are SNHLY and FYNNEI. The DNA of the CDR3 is TGTGCCAGCAGTGAAATGGCGGCCGGAAAGGAGACCCAGTACTTC. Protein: CASSEMAAGKETQYF.

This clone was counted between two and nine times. Written as DNA, the CDR3 is TGTGCCAGCTCAATCTCCGGGACAGGCTATGGCTACACCTTC. It is translated as CASSISGTGYGYTF. V and J are TRBV18 and TRBJ1-2; 8 positions agree with TRBD1. This CDR3 contains 14 residues. Germline V gene sequence: CDR1 KGHSH, CDR2 LQKENI. Unmatched junction bases numbered 6, after V lost 5 bases and J lost 4 bases.

CDR3 region: CASSPQGSGDTQYF. CDR3 nucleotides: TGTGCCAGTAGTCCCCAGGGGAGTGGAGATACGCAGTATTTT. This sequence joins TRBV19 and TRBJ2-3; D is possibly TRBD1 (6 bases). The CDR3 consists of 14 residues. Trimming removed 5 bases at V and 5 bases at J, with 14 bases between. Germline CDR1 reads LNHDA; CDR2 reads SQIVND (reference sequence).

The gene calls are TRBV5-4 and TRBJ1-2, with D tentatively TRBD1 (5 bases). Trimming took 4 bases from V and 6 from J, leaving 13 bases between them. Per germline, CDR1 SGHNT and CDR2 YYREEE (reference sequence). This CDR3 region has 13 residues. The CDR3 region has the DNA TGTGCCAGCAGCCAAGACAGAATTGATGGCTACACCTTC. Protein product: CASSQDRIDGYTF.

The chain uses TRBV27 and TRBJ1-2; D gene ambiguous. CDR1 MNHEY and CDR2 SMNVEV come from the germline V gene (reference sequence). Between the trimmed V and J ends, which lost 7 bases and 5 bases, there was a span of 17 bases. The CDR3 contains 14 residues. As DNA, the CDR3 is TGTGCCAGCACCGACCTCGGGGTTGGGTATGGCTACACCTTC. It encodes CASTDLGVGYGYTF.

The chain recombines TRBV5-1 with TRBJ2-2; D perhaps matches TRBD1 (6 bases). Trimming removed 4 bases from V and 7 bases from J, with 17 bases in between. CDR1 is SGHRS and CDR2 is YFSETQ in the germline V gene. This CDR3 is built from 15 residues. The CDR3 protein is CASSPFPGAGGELFF. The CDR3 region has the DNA TGCGCCAGCAGCCCCTTCCCAGGGGCAGGCGGGGAGCTGTTTTTT. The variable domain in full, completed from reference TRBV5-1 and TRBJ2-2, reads KAGVTQTPRYLIKTRGQQVTLSCSPISGHRSVSWYQQTPGQGLQFLFEYFSETQRNKGNFPGRFSGRQFSNSRSEMNVSTLELGDSALYLCASSPFPGAGGELFFGEGSRLTVL.

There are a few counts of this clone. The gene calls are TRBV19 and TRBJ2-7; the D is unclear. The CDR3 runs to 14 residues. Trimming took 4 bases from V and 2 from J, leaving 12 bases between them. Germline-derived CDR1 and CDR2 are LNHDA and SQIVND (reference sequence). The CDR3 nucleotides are TGTGCCAGTAGTACGTCCGACACCACCTACGAGCAGTACTTC. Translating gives CASSTSDTTYEQYF.

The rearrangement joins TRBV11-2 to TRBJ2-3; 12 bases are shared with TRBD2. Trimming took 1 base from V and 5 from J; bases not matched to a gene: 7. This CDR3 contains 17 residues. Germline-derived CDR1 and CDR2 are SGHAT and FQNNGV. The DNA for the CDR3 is TGTGCCAGCAGCTTAGTGGCTAGCGGGAGGGCCATAGATACGCAGTATTTT. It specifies CASSLVASGRAIDTQYF.

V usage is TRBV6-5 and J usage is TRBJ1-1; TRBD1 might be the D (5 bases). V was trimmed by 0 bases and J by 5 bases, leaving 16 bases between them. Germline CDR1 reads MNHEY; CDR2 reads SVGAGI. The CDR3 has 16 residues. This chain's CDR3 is CASSYSTGAGPTEAFF. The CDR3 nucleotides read TGTGCCAGCAGTTACTCGACTGGGGCAGGGCCTACTGAAGCTTTCTTT.

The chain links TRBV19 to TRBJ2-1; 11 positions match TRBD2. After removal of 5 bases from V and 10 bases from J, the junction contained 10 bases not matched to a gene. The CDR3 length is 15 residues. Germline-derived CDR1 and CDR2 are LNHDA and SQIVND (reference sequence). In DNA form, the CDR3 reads TGTGCCAGTAGTCGCGCTAGCGGGGGGACGGGGGAGCAGTTCTTC. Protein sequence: CASSRASGGTGEQFF.

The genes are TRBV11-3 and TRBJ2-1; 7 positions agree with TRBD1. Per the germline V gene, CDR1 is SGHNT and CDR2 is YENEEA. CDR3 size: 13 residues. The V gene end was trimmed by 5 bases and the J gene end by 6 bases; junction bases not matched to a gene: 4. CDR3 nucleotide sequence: TGTGCCAGCAGCGAGGGGGCCCTCAATGAGCAGTTCTTC. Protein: CASSEGALNEQFF. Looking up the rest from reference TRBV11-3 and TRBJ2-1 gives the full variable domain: EAGVVQSPRYKIIEKKQPVAFWCNPISGHNTLYWYLQNLGQGPELLIRYENEEAVDDSQLPKDRFSAERLKGVDSTLKIQPAELGDSAVYLCASSEGALNEQFFGPGTRLTVL.

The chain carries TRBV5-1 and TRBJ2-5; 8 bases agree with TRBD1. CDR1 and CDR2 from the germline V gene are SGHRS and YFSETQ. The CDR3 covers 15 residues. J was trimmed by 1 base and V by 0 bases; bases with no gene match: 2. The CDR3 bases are TGCGCCAGCAGCTTGGGACAGGGGCCCCAAGAGACCCAGTACTTC. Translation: CASSLGQGPQETQYF.

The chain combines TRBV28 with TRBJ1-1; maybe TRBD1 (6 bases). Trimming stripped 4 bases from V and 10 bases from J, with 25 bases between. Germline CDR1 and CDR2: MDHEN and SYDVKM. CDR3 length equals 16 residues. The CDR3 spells CASSSQMTGGVRGAFF. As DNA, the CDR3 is TGTGCCAGCAGTTCGCAAATGACAGGTGGGGTACGGGGAGCTTTCTTT.

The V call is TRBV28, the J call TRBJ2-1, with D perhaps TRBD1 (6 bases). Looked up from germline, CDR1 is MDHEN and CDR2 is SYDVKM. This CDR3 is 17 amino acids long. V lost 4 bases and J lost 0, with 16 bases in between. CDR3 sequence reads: CASSSPGDRSSYNEQFF. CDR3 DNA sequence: TGTGCCAGCAGTTCACCTGGAGACAGGAGCTCCTACAATGAGCAGTTCTTC.

The chain's CDR3 is CASSETGPGDQPQHF. The CDR3 region has the DNA TGCGCCAGCAGTGAAACAGGGCCCGGGGATCAGCCCCAGCATTTT. The chain joins TRBV10-2 to TRBJ1-5; D is possibly TRBD1 (6 bases). The CDR3 length is 15 residues. V lost 3 bases and J lost 5, with 14 bases in between. Germline V gene lookup returns CDR1 WSHSY and CDR2 SAAADI.

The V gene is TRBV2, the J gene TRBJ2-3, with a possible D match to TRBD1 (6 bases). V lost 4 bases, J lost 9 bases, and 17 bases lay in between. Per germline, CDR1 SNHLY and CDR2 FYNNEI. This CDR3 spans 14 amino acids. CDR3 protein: CASSVQGRDGTQYF. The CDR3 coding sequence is TGTGCCAGCAGTGTACAGGGTAGGGACGGCACGCAGTATTTT. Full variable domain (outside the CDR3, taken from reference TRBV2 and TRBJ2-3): EPEVTQTPSHQVTQMGQEVILRCVPISNHLYFYWYRQILGQKVEFLVSFYNNEISEKSEIFDDQFSVERPDGSNFTLKIRSTKLEDSAMYFCASSVQGRDGTQYFGPGTRLTVL.